This T cell receptor (beta chain) was captured by sequencing in a study of blood T cells in healthy people across ages. PCR was performed a second time for about 6 to 12 cycles using a sample-barcoded 5' primer and a J-beta primer mix. TCRdb independently ran MiXCR on the 5' RACE reads; one entry per CDR3 protein. This repertoire shows hundreds of thousands of distinct CDR3 sequences, roughly 30% found once; its top ten account for 15% to 17%. As to this clonotype: What it binds is not known.

Whole-study findings and limits: Samples with more naive T cells showed higher observed beta diversity. Calculation of diversity from one million T cells yielded estimates considered to be underestimates. PBMCs that were unsorted prevented a conclusive naive versus antigen-experienced comparison.

The length of the CDR3 is 14 residues. Germline CDR1 is SGHDT and CDR2 is YYEEEE. The ends were cut back, 3 bases at V and 10 bases at J, with 14 bases in the middle. This TCR came from an elderly woman in good health. This chain links TRBV5-6 with TRBJ1-6; D is possibly TRBD1 (6 bases). Sequencing was performed on blood. CDR3 residues: CASSSVQGSSPLHF. The DNA for the CDR3 is TGTGCCAGCAGCTCGGTTCAGGGGTCCTCACCCCTCCACTTT.